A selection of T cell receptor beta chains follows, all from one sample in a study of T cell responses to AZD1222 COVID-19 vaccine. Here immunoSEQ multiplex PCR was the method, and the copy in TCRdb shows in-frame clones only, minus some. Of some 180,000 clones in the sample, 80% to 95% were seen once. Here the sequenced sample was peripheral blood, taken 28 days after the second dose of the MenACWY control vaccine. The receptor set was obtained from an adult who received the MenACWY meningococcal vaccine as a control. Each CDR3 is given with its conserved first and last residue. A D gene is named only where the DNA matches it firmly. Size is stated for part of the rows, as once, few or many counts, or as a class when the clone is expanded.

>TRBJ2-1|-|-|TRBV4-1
CASSQGWAQSDNEQFF
TGCGCCAGCAGCCAGGGGTGGGCGCAGAGCGACAATGAGCAGTTCTTC
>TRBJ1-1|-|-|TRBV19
CASSIARLNTEAFF
TGTGCCAGTAGTATCGCCCGGCTGAACACTGAAGCTTTCTTT
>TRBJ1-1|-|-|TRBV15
CATSRGGNTEAFF
TGTGCCACCAGCAGAGGAGGGAACACTGAAGCTTTCTTT
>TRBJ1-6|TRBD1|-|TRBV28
CASSAGQGGSSPLHF
TGTGCCAGCAGCGCAGGACAGGGTGGAAGTTCACCCCTCCACTTT
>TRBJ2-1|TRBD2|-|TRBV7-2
CASSLATTSGYNEQFF
TGTGCCAGCAGCTTAGCGACGACTAGCGGCTACAATGAGCAGTTCTTC
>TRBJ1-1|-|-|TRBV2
CASSEGGNTEAFF
TGTGCCAGCAGTGAGGGGGGGAACACTGAAGCTTTCTTT
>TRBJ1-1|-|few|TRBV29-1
CSVQQIGAFF
TGCAGCGTCCAACAGATTGGAGCTTTCTTT
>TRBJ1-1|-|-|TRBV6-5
CASGGQPVREAFF
TGTGCCAGCGGGGGACAACCAGTAAGGGAAGCTTTCTTT
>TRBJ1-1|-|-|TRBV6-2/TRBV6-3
CASSYSSTGRMNTEAFF
TGTGCCAGCAGTTACTCGAGCACCGGTAGGATGAACACTGAAGCTTTCTTT
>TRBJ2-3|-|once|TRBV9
CASSPRGSGSDTQYF
TGTGCCAGCAGCCCGAGGGGTTCCGGGTCCGATACGCAGTATTTT
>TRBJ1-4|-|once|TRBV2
CASSNRDPNEKLFF
TGTGCCAGCAGTAACCGGGACCCTAATGAAAAACTGTTTTTT
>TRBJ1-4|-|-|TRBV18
CASSPLAGAINEKLFF
TGTGCCAGCTCACCACTTGCAGGGGCGATTAATGAAAAACTGTTTTTT
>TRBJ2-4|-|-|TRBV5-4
CASSQGGVREGNIQYF
TGTGCCAGCAGTCAAGGGGGGGTACGTGAAGGAAACATTCAGTACTTC
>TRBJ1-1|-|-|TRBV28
CASSLGGYDTEAFF
TGTGCCAGCAGTTTAGGAGGGTACGACACTGAAGCTTTCTTT
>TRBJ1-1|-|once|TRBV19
CASRTGGNTEAFF
TGTGCCAGTAGGACGGGTGGGAACACTGAAGCTTTCTTT
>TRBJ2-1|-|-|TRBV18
CASSPAPSSYNEQFF
TGTGCCAGCTCACCGGCACCCAGCTCCTACAATGAGCAGTTCTTC
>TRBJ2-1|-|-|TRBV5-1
CASSWDGALGNEQFF
TGCGCCAGCAGCTGGGACGGAGCCCTTGGGAATGAGCAGTTCTTC
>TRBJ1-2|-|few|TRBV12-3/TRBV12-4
CASSQGDGYTF
TGTGCCAGCAGTCAGGGCGATGGCTACACCTTC
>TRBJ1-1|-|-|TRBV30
CAWTHPNTEAFF
TGTGCCTGGACACACCCGAACACTGAAGCTTTCTTT
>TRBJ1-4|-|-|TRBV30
CAWNTGPNEKLFF
TGTGCCTGGAATACAGGGCCTAATGAAAAACTGTTTTTT
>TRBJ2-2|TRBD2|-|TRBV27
CASRSQGLVDTGELFF
TGTGCCAGCAGATCCCAGGGACTAGTCGACACCGGGGAGCTGTTTTTT
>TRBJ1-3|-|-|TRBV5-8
CASSSMGPGDTIYF
TGTGCCAGCAGCTCGATGGGCCCCGGGGACACCATATATTTT
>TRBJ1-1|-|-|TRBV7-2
CASSLASHSNTEAFF
TGTGCCAGCAGCTTAGCGTCCCACAGCAACACTGAAGCTTTCTTT
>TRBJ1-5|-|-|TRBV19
CASSLLQDGRPQHF
TGTGCCAGTAGCCTACTCCAGGACGGCCGGCCCCAGCATTTT
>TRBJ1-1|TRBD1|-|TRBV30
CAWNGRGEAFF
TGTGCCTGGAATGGCAGGGGGGAAGCTTTCTTT
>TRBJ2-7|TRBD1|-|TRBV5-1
CASSGTGQTYEQYF
TGCGCCAGCAGCGGGACAGGGCAAACTTACGAGCAGTACTTC
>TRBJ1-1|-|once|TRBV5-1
CASSWGAGWDTEAFF
TGCGCCAGCAGCTGGGGAGCGGGTTGGGACACTGAAGCTTTCTTT